This is a list of T cell receptor beta chains from one sample in a study of T cell changes during pregnancy in multiple sclerosis. The protocol was immunoSEQ multiplex PCR, while the TCRdb copy is restricted to in-frame clones and leaves out a portion. The table records 65,000 to 95,000 clones, 70% to 90% of them present only once. The sequences come from peripheral blood, collected before pregnancy. These receptors were obtained from a female donor with multiple sclerosis, enrolled in a pregnancy study. CDR3s leave out the opening cysteine and the closing phenylalanine or tryptophan.

TRBV7-9	TRBJ2-3	ASSSAGDPGDTQY
TRBV5-6	TRBJ2-1	ASSLVLRTESSYNEQF
TRBV20-1	TRBJ1-3	SARLRNTIY
TRBV5-1	TRBJ2-7	ASSLQGATYEQY
TRBV30	TRBJ1-5	AWARAGGPQH
TRBV7-8	TRBJ2-5	ASKLARVGGETQY
TRBV7-8	TRBJ2-7	ASSRSGAAYEQY
TRBV6-5	TRBJ1-1	ASSYWPGGRTEAF
TRBV30	TRBJ1-6	AWSVLATNSPLH
TRBV5-5	TRBJ1-6	ASSTGQASSYNSPLH
TRBV29-1	TRBJ1-5	SVRTGPNQPQH
TRBV6-1	TRBJ2-7	ASSLGQGRYEQY
TRBV18	TRBJ1-2	ASSPVQDVQDGYT